These 28 T cell receptor beta chains originate from one sample sequenced in a study of shared clonotypes between healthy human individuals. Clones were sequenced by immunoSEQ multiplex PCR, and TCRdb holds only the in-frame ones, with some missing. The data contain approximately 1,000,000 clones, about four fifths of them singletons. Sequenced sample: memory CD4+ T cells from PBMCs. Subset given: CD45RA-negative fraction. These receptors were obtained from a man between 18 and 35 years old in good health. Some clones in this sample may be carry-over from other donors' samples.

This clone has more than one count but fewer than ten. The V and J genes are TRBV6-6 and TRBJ1-1; TRBD1 might be the D (6 bases). The CDR3 runs 11 residues. Trimming pared 6 bases from V and 11 bases from J, leaving 13 bases between. Germline V gene data show CDR1 as MNHNY and CDR2 as SVGAGI (reference sequence). The CDR3 nucleotides are TGTGCCAGCAGCACGACAGGCTCCGCTTTCTTT. It is translated as CASSTTGSAFF.

This chain joins TRBV2 and TRBJ1-1, with TRBD1 as a possible D gene (6 bases). The ends were cut back, 4 bases at V and 5 bases at J, with 17 bases in the middle. The CDR3 contains 15 residues. Germline values: CDR1 SNHLY, CDR2 FYNNEI. The CDR3 is CASSVSGAGGTEAFF. CDR3 in DNA: TGTGCCAGCAGTGTTTCAGGGGCGGGAGGAACTGAAGCTTTCTTT. Full variable domain (remainder filled in from reference TRBV2 and TRBJ1-1): EPEVTQTPSHQVTQMGQEVILRCVPISNHLYFYWYRQILGQKVEFLVSFYNNEISEKSEIFDDQFSVERPDGSNFTLKIRSTKLEDSAMYFCASSVSGAGGTEAFFGQGTRLTVV.

The genes are TRBV5-1 and TRBJ1-1; 7 nucleotides align to TRBD1. Germline V gene data show CDR1 as SGHRS and CDR2 as YFSETQ. The trim removed 3 bases at V and 1 base at J, leaving 6 bases unmatched. There are 15 residues in the CDR3. The CDR3 nucleotides read TGCGCCAGCAGCTGGGAGGACAGGACGAACACTGAAGCTTTCTTT. Its protein is CASSWEDRTNTEAFF.

This clone has just a few counts. This chain connects TRBV4-1 to TRBJ1-3; D uncertain. Deletions cut 1 base from V and 4 bases from J, with 11 bases between. The CDR3 length is 15 residues. From germline, CDR1 is MGHRA and CDR2 YSYEKL. The chain's CDR3 is CASSQGMGPGNTIYF. The CDR3 nucleotides are TGCGCCAGCAGCCAAGGAATGGGTCCCGGAAACACCATATATTTT.

Details on this clone: Other DNA sequences from this sample encode an identical CDR3 as well. In DNA form, the CDR3 reads TGTGCCAGCAGCTTGGATGGCAATCAGCCCCAGCATTTT. This translates into CASSLDGNQPQHF. This chain uses TRBV5-6 with TRBJ1-5; D ambiguous. Looked up from germline, CDR1 is SGHDT and CDR2 is YYEEEE. V lost 0 bases and J 2 bases, leaving 3 bases between the germline ends. The CDR3 contains 13 residues.

The chain uses TRBV5-1 and TRBJ2-1; D gene uncertain. The germline V gene encodes CDR1 SGHRS and CDR2 YFSETQ. The CDR3 has 13 amino acids. Trimming took 0 bases from V and 6 from J, leaving 7 bases between them. The CDR3 loop reads CASSLGGTNEQFF. The CDR3 region has the DNA TGCGCCAGCAGCTTGGGTGGCACCAATGAGCAGTTCTTC.

The V gene is TRBV19, the J gene TRBJ2-5; D not resolved. Trimming took 3 bases from V and 5 from J, leaving 10 bases between them. The CDR3 extends over 13 amino acids. Germline values: CDR1 LNHDA, CDR2 SQIVND (reference sequence). CDR3 sequence reads: CASSILFGETQYF. The DNA for the CDR3 is TGTGCCAGTAGTATCTTATTCGGGGAGACCCAGTACTTC.

This sequence joins TRBV10-2 and TRBJ2-7; 7 bases match TRBD1. From germline, CDR1 is WSHSY and CDR2 SAAADI. CDR3 length: 13 amino acids. V lost 4 bases and J lost 6; bases outside the gene matches: 6. The DNA of the CDR3 is TGCGCCAGCAGTGCCCGACAGGGATCCGAGCAGTACTTC. This codes for CASSARQGSEQYF.

The chain links TRBV6-5 to TRBJ1-2, with D perhaps TRBD1 (5 bases). The CDR3 spans 14 residues. Trimming stripped 5 bases from V and 7 bases from J, with 17 bases between. Germline CDR1 reads MNHEY; CDR2 reads SVGAGI. CDR3 amino acids: CASSRWGGDLGYTF. DNA for the CDR3: TGTGCCAGCAGTCGATGGGGGGGGGACCTTGGCTACACCTTC.

Comments on this clone: With a much larger clone just one base away, this may be a read error. The chain joins TRBV7-2 to TRBJ1-5, with D uncertain. V was trimmed by 0 bases and J by 3 bases, leaving 3 bases between them. This CDR3 contains 13 residues. CDR1 and CDR2 from the germline V gene are SGHTA and FQGNSA. The CDR3 protein is CASSLAVNQPQHF. DNA of the CDR3: TGTGCCAGCAGCTTAGCTGTCAATCAGCCCCAGCATTTT. The full variable domain, in which reference TRBV7-2 and TRBJ1-5 provide the parts outside the CDR3, is GAGVSQSPSNKVTEKGKDVELRCDPISGHTALYWYRQSLGQGLEFLIYFQGNSAPDKSGLPSDRFSAERTGGSVSTLTIQRTQQEDSAVYLCASSLAVNQPQHFGDGTRLSIL.

J is TRBJ2-1 and V is TRBV19; the D is unclear. This CDR3 is 11 amino acids long. Trimming stripped 11 bases from V and 4 bases from J, with 9 bases between. The germline CDR1 and CDR2 sequences are LNHDA and SQIVND (reference sequence). CDR3 loop: CAVRGYNEQFF. CDR3 in DNA: TGTGCCGTAAGAGGTTACAATGAGCAGTTCTTC.

The chain couples TRBV28 to TRBJ1-4, with D tentatively TRBD1 (5 bases). Germline lookup yields CDR1 MDHEN and CDR2 SYDVKM. This CDR3 region has 15 residues. Trimming pared 2 bases from V and 8 bases from J, leaving 15 bases between. The CDR3 loop reads CASSLGGADKEKLFF. CDR3 coding DNA: TGTGCCAGCAGTTTAGGAGGGGCGGATAAGGAAAAACTGTTTTTT.

The rearrangement uses TRBV29-1 and TRBJ2-7, with 8 bases identical to TRBD1. Per the germline V gene, CDR1 is SQVTM and CDR2 is ANQGSEA. The CDR3 is 16 amino acids. Trimming took 7 bases from V and 0 from J; bases not matched to a gene: 14. The CDR3 is CSDLRTGPLPSYEQYF. Here the CDR3 DNA reads TGCAGCGACTTAAGGACAGGGCCATTACCCTCCTACGAGCAGTACTTC.

CDR3 coding DNA: TGTGCCAGCAGTTTTATTCCCGCGGTTTATGGCTACACCTTC. Its translation is CASSFIPAVYGYTF. The chain links TRBV28 to TRBJ1-2; D is uncertain. Trimming left V 3 bases short and J 5 bases short, with 13 bases between. Germline CDR1 MDHEN, CDR2 SYDVKM. CDR3 length: 14 residues.

This clone was found many times. V gene TRBV4-3 combines with J gene TRBJ1-4, with 8 positions matching TRBD1. V was pared by 2 bases and J by 3 bases, with 8 bases of the junction left unmatched. Germline CDR1 and CDR2: LGHNA and YSLEER. CDR3 size: 17 residues. CDR3 in DNA: TGCGCCAGCAGCCAACTCACAGGGGGTACAGCTAATGAAAAACTGTTTTTT. Protein product: CASSQLTGGTANEKLFF.

CDR3 residues: CASSSGPDRYKGNTIYF. The DNA of the CDR3 is TGTGCCAGCAGCTCGGGACCGGACAGGTACAAGGGAAACACCATATATTTT. The chain employs TRBV5-4 and TRBJ1-3; 7 nucleotides match TRBD1. CDR3 length: 17 residues. J gave up 4 bases and V 3 bases, and 13 bases lay outside the gene matches. Germline CDR1 SGHNT, CDR2 YYREEE (reference sequence).

V usage is TRBV7-2 and J usage is TRBJ1-2; 7 positions match TRBD1. J lost 0 bases, V lost 3 bases, and 7 bases had no gene match. Germline V lookup: CDR1 SGHTA, CDR2 FQGNSA. The CDR3 is 16 residues long. CDR3 region: CASSFRRGQTNYGYTF. The CDR3 DNA sequence: TGTGCCAGCAGCTTCCGCCGGGGACAGACTAACTATGGCTACACCTTC. The full variable domain, with the rest looked up from reference TRBV7-2 and TRBJ1-2, is GAGVSQSPSNKVTEKGKDVELRCDPISGHTALYWYRQSLGQGLEFLIYFQGNSAPDKSGLPSDRFSAERTGGSVSTLTIQRTQQEDSAVYLCASSFRRGQTNYGYTFGSGTRLTVV.

This clone was detected a few times. The rearrangement links TRBV2 to TRBJ2-7; tentatively, D is TRBD1 (5 bases). This CDR3 spans 11 amino acids. In germline, CDR1 is SNHLY, CDR2 FYNNEI. V lost 7 bases to trimming and J lost 2 bases, with 6 bases between them. The DNA of the CDR3 is TGTGCCAGCACGACAGCCTACGAGCAGTACTTC. Its protein product is CASTTAYEQYF.

The chain combines TRBV5-1 with TRBJ2-1; possible D gene TRBD1, 5 bases. This CDR3 has 15 amino acids. Germline V gene lookup returns CDR1 SGHRS and CDR2 YFSETQ. The ends were cut back, 4 bases at V and 1 base at J, with 12 bases in the middle. CDR3 amino acids: CASSPGANSYNEQFF. As DNA, the CDR3 is TGCGCCAGCAGCCCTGGGGCTAATTCCTACAATGAGCAGTTCTTC.

This clone appeared once. The V gene is TRBV28, the J gene TRBJ2-5; TRBD2 matches 7 bases. The CDR3 loop spans 14 amino acids. V was pared by 1 base and J by 5 bases, with 4 bases of the junction left unmatched. Per germline, CDR1 MDHEN and CDR2 SYDVKM. The CDR3 loop is CASSLSGRAETQYF. CDR3 nucleotides: TGTGCCAGCAGTTTATCGGGGAGGGCGGAGACCCAGTACTTC.

The chain couples TRBV5-4 to TRBJ2-7, with D perhaps matching TRBD1 or TRBD2 (5 bases each). With 0 bases removed from V and 0 bases from J, the gap between germline ends came to 13 bases. This CDR3 has 16 amino acids. CDR1 is SGHNT and CDR2 is YYREEE in the germline V gene (reference sequence). CDR3 residues: CASSLGGQTSSYEQYF. The CDR3 region has the DNA TGTGCCAGCAGCTTGGGAGGACAAACTAGCTCCTACGAGCAGTACTTC.

CDR3 bases: TGCAGCGCTCAACAGTTGTACACTGAAGCTTTCTTT. It codes for CSAQQLYTEAFF. The chain carries TRBV29-1 and TRBJ1-1; D gene uncertain. V lost 7 bases and J lost 3, with 12 bases in between. Germline CDR1 reads SQVTM; CDR2 reads ANQGSEA. This CDR3 is 12 amino acids long.

The DNA of the CDR3 is TGTGCCAGCAATTTAGCGGGAGGGGGTCAGGATGAGCAGTTCTTC. Protein: CASNLAGGGQDEQFF. The rearrangement joins TRBV2 to TRBJ2-1; 11 bases align to TRBD2. The ends lost 7 bases at V and 8 bases at J; junction bases unmatched: 10. Per germline, CDR1 SNHLY and CDR2 FYNNEI. The CDR3 totals 15 residues.

This chain joins TRBV6-1 and TRBJ1-2; perhaps TRBD1 as D (5 bases). The CDR3 length is 11 residues. Germline loops: CDR1 MNHNS, CDR2 SASEGT. Trimming left V 7 bases short and J 5 bases short, with 8 bases between. The CDR3 DNA reads as TGTGCCAGCAACCCAGGGTATGGCTACACCTTC. Translated: CASNPGYGYTF.

The chain is built from TRBV10-1 and TRBJ2-3, with 11 bases aligning to TRBD2. CDR3 length: 18 residues. Germline CDR1 is WNHNN and CDR2 is SYGVQD (reference sequence). The trim removed 0 bases at V and 5 bases at J, leaving 10 bases unmatched. The CDR3: CASSESFLAGGPRDTQYF. The CDR3 bases are TGCGCCAGCAGTGAGTCATTTCTAGCGGGAGGACCACGAGATACGCAGTATTTT.

The V gene is TRBV11-2, the J gene TRBJ2-5, with TRBD1 identical over 7 bases. Germline CDR1 is SGHAT and CDR2 is FQNNGV. The ends lost 5 bases at V and 6 bases at J; junction bases unmatched: 21. The CDR3 loop spans 18 amino acids. CDR3 nucleotide sequence: TGTGCCAGCAGCCCCACCCTGTTAACAGGGGATTACGGAAAGACCCAGTACTTC. This translates into CASSPTLLTGDYGKTQYF.

The V and J genes are TRBV28 and TRBJ2-5, with 9 bases matching TRBD2. Trimming removed 5 bases from V and 2 bases from J; junction bases left unmatched: 9. CDR3 length equals 16 residues. Per germline, CDR1 MDHEN and CDR2 SYDVKM. In DNA form, the CDR3 reads TGTGCCAGCAGTCCTCGACTAGCGGTTCTTCAAGAGACCCAGTACTTC. Its protein product is CASSPRLAVLQETQYF.

CDR3 sequence reads: CASSFSNRAGGVVDTQYF. The CDR3, as DNA: TGCGCCAGCAGCTTTTCCAACCGGGCGGGAGGTGTCGTAGATACGCAGTATTTT. The chain employs TRBV5-1 and TRBJ2-3; 8 nucleotides line up with TRBD2. With 2 bases clipped from V and 5 bases from J, the junction kept 16 bases outside the gene matches. The CDR3 is made up of 18 amino acids. The germline V gene has CDR1 SGHRS and CDR2 YFSETQ.